A selection of T cell receptor beta chains follows, all from one sample in a study of TIL therapy for anti-PD-1-resistant metastatic lung cancer. Sequencing was performed with immunoSEQ multiplex PCR; in TCRdb, only in-frame clones are kept and a portion is missing. The sample shows tens of thousands of clones, roughly two thirds of them seen only once. Sequencing used blood, obtained at baseline. The receptors were gathered from a person aged 25-85 years with non-small cell lung cancer. Each CDR3 is given with its conserved first and last residue. D genes are given only for firm matches. Some rows have no size entry. The others give once, few or many, or a class for an expanded clone.

v_call	cdr3_length	d_call	clone_size	j_call	cdr3_nt	cdr3_aa
TRBV2	13	-	-	TRBJ1-1	TGTGCCAGCAGTTTTCCTGGGGACACTGAAGCTTTCTTT	CASSFPGDTEAFF
TRBV2	12	TRBD2	-	TRBJ2-7	TGTGCCAGCACCCTCGCGGCGGGGGGGACTTACTTC	CASTLAAGGTYF
TRBV19	15	-	-	TRBJ1-2	TGTGCCAGTACCCAAAATGTACAGGGACGCTATGGCTACACCTTC	CASTQNVQGRYGYTF
TRBV7-9	14	-	-	TRBJ1-4	TGTGCCAGCAGCTTGGGGGGTACTAATGAAAAACTGTTTTTT	CASSLGGTNEKLFF
TRBV19	11	-	few	TRBJ2-2	TGTGCCAGTAGTATGCCAGGGAGGCTGTTTTTT	CASSMPGRLFF
TRBV4-1	20	-	-	TRBJ1-5	TGCGCCAGCAGCCAAGATGTGGGGCGGGGTTACGGGGGGGCGGTTCAGCCCCAGCATTTT	CASSQDVGRGYGGAVQPQHF
TRBV6-1	14	TRBD2	-	TRBJ2-7	TGTGCCAGCAGTGAAGTGGGACTAGCGGGGGCGCGGTACTTC	CASSEVGLAGARYF
TRBV6-1	13	TRBD1	-	TRBJ1-1	TGTGCCAGCAGTTATAACAGGGGGGGAGAAGCTTTCTTT	CASSYNRGGEAFF
TRBV10-3	15	-	-	TRBJ2-7	TGTGCCATCAGTGAGTCGCTGGCTAGCTCCTACGAGCAGTACTTC	CAISESLASSYEQYF
TRBV29-1	13	-	-	TRBJ2-5	TGCAGCGTCGCCCGGGGGAACCAAGAGACCCAGTACTTC	CSVARGNQETQYF
TRBV2	11	-	-	TRBJ2-1	TGTGCCAGCAGATACTACAATGAGCAGTTCTTC	CASRYYNEQFF
TRBV6-5	13	-	-	TRBJ2-3	TGTGCCAGCAGCCGGGGACTTGGAGATACGCAGTATTTT	CASSRGLGDTQYF
TRBV6-1	14	TRBD1	-	TRBJ1-5	TGTGCCAGTCGACAGGGGGTTACTAATCAGCCCCAGCATTTT	CASRQGVTNQPQHF
TRBV5-5	14	TRBD1	once	TRBJ1-1	TGTGCCAGCAGCTTAATGACAGGGGGCTTGTGGGCTTTCTTT	CASSLMTGGLWAFF
TRBV19	16	TRBD2	-	TRBJ2-2	TGTGCCAGTAGTCGTCCTAGCGGGATAGATACCGGGGAGCTGTTTTTT	CASSRPSGIDTGELFF
TRBV30	13	TRBD1	-	TRBJ1-5	TGTGCCTGGAGTGGACAGGGGGATCAGCCCCAGCATTTT	CAWSGQGDQPQHF
TRBV5-6	14	-	few	TRBJ1-6	TGTGCCAGCAGCTTTACAGGGCCGGATTCACCCCTCCACTTT	CASSFTGPDSPLHF
TRBV5-1	15	-	-	TRBJ1-1	TGCGCCAGCAGCCCTCGATCCCTAGACGGAACTGAAGCTTTCTTT	CASSPRSLDGTEAFF
TRBV19	13	-	-	TRBJ2-7	TGTGCCAGTAGTAACACGGGCATCTACGAGCAGTACTTC	CASSNTGIYEQYF
TRBV19	14	-	-	TRBJ1-5	TGTGCCAGTAGGTTGATCCAGGGTGGTCAGCCCCAGCATTTT	CASRLIQGGQPQHF
TRBV2	14	TRBD1	-	TRBJ2-7	TGTGCCAGCAGTATAGGGGACAGCTACTACGAGCAGTACTTC	CASSIGDSYYEQYF
TRBV23-1	17	-	-	TRBJ2-3	TGCGCCAGCAGTCAATCGCGATCCGACACGAACACAGATACGCAGTATTTT	CASSQSRSDTNTDTQYF
TRBV19	12	-	-	TRBJ1-2	TGTGCCAGTAGTGCAGGGCCTTATGGCTACACCTTC	CASSAGPYGYTF
TRBV6-5	12	TRBD1	-	TRBJ2-7	TGTGCCAGCAGTACACACGGGACAGGGAAGTACTTC	CASSTHGTGKYF
TRBV29-1	15	TRBD2	-	TRBJ2-5	TGCAGCGTAGCCGCTAGCGGGAGGACCCAAGAGACCCAGTACTTC	CSVAASGRTQETQYF
TRBV5-1	14	-	few	TRBJ2-7	TGCGCCAGCAGCTTGGAACAGGTATCCTACGAGCAGTACTTC	CASSLEQVSYEQYF
TRBV25-1	11	-	-	TRBJ2-1	TGTGCCAGCAGTGTGGGAGATGAGCAGTTCTTC	CASSVGDEQFF
TRBV11-2	11	-	few	TRBJ2-7	TGTGCCAGCAAGCAAGTGAAAGAGCAGTACTTC	CASKQVKEQYF
TRBV11-2	13	-	-	TRBJ2-1	TGTGCCAGCAGCTTAGAAGGCCGGGGGCGTCGGTTCTTC	CASSLEGRGRRFF
TRBV7-9	15	TRBD2	-	TRBJ2-1	TGTGCCAGCAGCTTATCGGCTAGCGGGAGTCATGAGCAGTTCTTC	CASSLSASGSHEQFF
TRBV6-5	14	-	-	TRBJ2-3	TGTGCCAGCAGTAGTTCCGGGACGGTTTATACGCAGTATTTT	CASSSSGTVYTQYF
TRBV5-1	15	-	-	TRBJ2-7	TGCGCCAGCAGCTTGGTGGTGGCGGGGTCCTACGAGCAGTACTTC	CASSLVVAGSYEQYF
TRBV5-1	11	-	few	TRBJ1-1	TGCGCCAGCAGCTTGAACACTGAAGCTTTCTTT	CASSLNTEAFF
TRBV4-1	14	TRBD1	-	TRBJ2-2	TGCGCCAGCAGCCAAGGCAGGGGGCCCGGGGAGCTGTTTTTT	CASSQGRGPGELFF
TRBV6-5	15	-	-	TRBJ1-2	TGTGCCAGCAGTTACTATGGGGGAAAGAACTATGGCTACACCTTC	CASSYYGGKNYGYTF
TRBV11-2	16	TRBD2	-	TRBJ2-5	TGTGCCAGCAGCAACATAGCGGGGAACCAACTAGAGACCCAGTACTTC	CASSNIAGNQLETQYF
TRBV19	14	TRBD1	-	TRBJ2-7	TGTGCCAGTAGCACCCCGGGACAGTCCTACGAGCAGTACTTC	CASSTPGQSYEQYF
TRBV5-4	12	-	-	TRBJ2-5	TGTGCCAGCAGCTTGGGGCAAGAGACCCAGTACTTC	CASSLGQETQYF
TRBV5-4	14	-	-	TRBJ1-1	TGTGCCAGCAAACCTTGGCTGTTGAACACTGAAGCTTTCTTT	CASKPWLLNTEAFF
TRBV25-1	13	-	once	TRBJ2-5	TGTGCCAGCAGTGAACGAGAAGGAGAGACCCAGTACTTC	CASSEREGETQYF
TRBV5-1	16	-	-	TRBJ2-2	TGCGCCAGCAGCCCATTGGGAGCGGCGAACACCGGGGAGCTGTTTTTT	CASSPLGAANTGELFF
TRBV29-1	13	-	-	TRBJ2-1	TGCAGCGTTGACCCGGGAAAAAGGGATGAGCAGTTCTTC	CSVDPGKRDEQFF
TRBV29-1	14	TRBD2	once	TRBJ2-7	TGCAGCGTTGAAACTAGCGGAAGAAGGGACGAGCAGTACTTC	CSVETSGRRDEQYF
TRBV19	15	-	once	TRBJ2-7	TGTGCCACTTCTTATGACAGCCAACTCTCCTACGAGCAGTACTTC	CATSYDSQLSYEQYF
TRBV9	12	-	-	TRBJ2-2	TGTGCCAGCAGCGTAGCCCTCGGGGAGCTGTTTTTT	CASSVALGELFF
TRBV6-1	14	-	once	TRBJ2-7	TGTGCCAGCAGTGATTGGTCCAGGGTAGACGAGCAGTACTTC	CASSDWSRVDEQYF
TRBV30	15	-	-	TRBJ1-5	TGTGCCTGGAGTGTCCAAGAGGGTAGGAATCAGCCCCAGCATTTT	CAWSVQEGRNQPQHF
TRBV7-2	14	-	few	TRBJ1-1	TGTGCCAGCAGGGCTGGGGGGGGAGGAACTGAAGCTTTCTTT	CASRAGGGGTEAFF
TRBV6-5	13	TRBD2	-	TRBJ2-7	TGTGCCAGCAGAACGGGAGGATCCTACGAGCAGTACTTC	CASRTGGSYEQYF
TRBV6-6	13	-	few	TRBJ1-2	TGTGCCAGCAAGGGGGGCACGAGGTATGGCTACACCTTC	CASKGGTRYGYTF
TRBV28	15	TRBD2	-	TRBJ2-2	TGTGCCAGCAGTGGCGGACTAGCGGATACCGGGGAGCTGTTTTTT	CASSGGLADTGELFF
TRBV7-8	13	-	-	TRBJ1-2	TGTGCCAGCAGCCAGCCAGTTAACTATGGCTACACCTTC	CASSQPVNYGYTF
TRBV5-1	14	TRBD1	-	TRBJ2-5	TGCGCCAGCAGCTTCGGACAGGGGGGCGAGACCCAGTACTTC	CASSFGQGGETQYF
TRBV5-1	14	-	-	TRBJ2-4	TGCGCCAGCAGCCCCAGTACGGCAGAAAACATTCAGTACTTC	CASSPSTAENIQYF
TRBV28	16	-	-	TRBJ1-5	TGTGCCAGCAGTCCGATTGGGCGGGGATCCGGGCAGCCCCAGCATTTT	CASSPIGRGSGQPQHF
TRBV5-1	17	-	-	TRBJ2-3	TGCGCCAGCAGCCCGCAACCACTCGGAACATTCACAGATACGCAGTATTTT	CASSPQPLGTFTDTQYF
TRBV4-1	13	-	-	TRBJ2-7	TGCGCCAGCAGCCAAGACCGAGGGAGGGAGCAGTACTTC	CASSQDRGREQYF
TRBV2	14	TRBD1	-	TRBJ2-1	TGTGCCAGCAGTCGAGGACAGGACTACAATGAGCAGTTCTTC	CASSRGQDYNEQFF